The clone carrying this T cell receptor beta chain occurred many times. TCR beta libraries were built with iRepertoire HTBI primers and Arm-PCR of CDR3 regions. TCRdb processed the multiplex PCR reads anew with MiXCR; each CDR3 protein has one entry. The sample shows 300,000 to 450,000 distinct CDR3 sequences, roughly a sixth of them seen only once. This specimen comes from a study of regulatory T cells in long-lasting Graves disease. Germline V CDR1 and CDR2: DFQATT, SNEGSKA (reference sequence). The CDR3 has 14 amino acids. Trimming left V 6 bases short and J 3 bases short, with 18 bases between. Documented time point: newly diagnosed GD, antithyroid drugs for less than 3 months. Generation of the TCR library employed RNA extracted from PBMCs.

The V call is TRBV20-1, the J call TRBJ2-7; weak D call: TRBD2 (6 bases). The TCR originated in a female donor with Graves disease. Sequencing used peripheral blood mononuclear cells (PBMCs), obtained at new diagnosis, from a patient treated with antithyroid drugs. As DNA, the CDR3 is TGCAGTGCGAAGCCTAGGGGACTTAACTACGAGCAGTACTTC. Residues: CSAKPRGLNYEQYF.